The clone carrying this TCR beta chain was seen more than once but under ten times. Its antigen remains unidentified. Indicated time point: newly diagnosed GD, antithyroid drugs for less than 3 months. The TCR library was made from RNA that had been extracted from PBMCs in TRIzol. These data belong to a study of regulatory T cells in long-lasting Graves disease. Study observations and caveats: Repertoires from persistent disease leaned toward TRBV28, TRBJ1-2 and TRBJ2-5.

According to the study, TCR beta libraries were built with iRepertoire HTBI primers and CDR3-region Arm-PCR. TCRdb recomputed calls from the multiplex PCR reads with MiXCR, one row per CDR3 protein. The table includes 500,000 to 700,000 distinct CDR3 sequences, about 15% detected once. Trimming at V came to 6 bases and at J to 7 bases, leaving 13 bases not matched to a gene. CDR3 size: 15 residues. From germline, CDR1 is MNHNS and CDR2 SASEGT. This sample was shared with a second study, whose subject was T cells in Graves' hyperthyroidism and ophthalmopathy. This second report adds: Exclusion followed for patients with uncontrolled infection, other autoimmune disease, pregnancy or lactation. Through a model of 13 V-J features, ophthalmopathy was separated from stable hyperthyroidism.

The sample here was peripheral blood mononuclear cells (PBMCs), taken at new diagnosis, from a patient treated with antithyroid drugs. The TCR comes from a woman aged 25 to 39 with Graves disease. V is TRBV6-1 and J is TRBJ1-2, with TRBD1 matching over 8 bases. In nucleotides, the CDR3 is TGTGCCAGCAGCCCAAGACAGGGGAGGATAGCTGGCTACACCTTC. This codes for CASSPRQGRIAGYTF.